This TCR beta chain emerged from a study of response to subunit inactivated influenza vaccine. Whole-study findings and limits: Authors suggested each seasonal influenza vaccination recruits few new T cells.

TCRdb processed the RT-PCR reads anew with MiXCR; each CDR3 protein has one entry. The data show under 750,000 distinct CDR3 sequences, approximately 10% seen once. As to this clonotype: The antigen is undetermined.

CDR1 is GTSNPN, CDR2 SVGIG, per germline (reference sequence). With 2 bases clipped from V and 11 bases from J, the junction kept 7 bases outside the gene matches. The CDR3 has 13 residues. This clonotype was obtained from a man aged 50-59 years who received an inactivated influenza vaccine. The source was PBMCs from blood, collected on the day of vaccination. The gene calls are TRBV30 and TRBJ1-2, with 11 nucleotides matching TRBD1. The CDR3: CAWSTGTGGMYTF. The CDR3 coding sequence is TGTGCCTGGAGTACCGGGACAGGGGGGATGTACACCTTC.